This T cell receptor (beta chain) was observed in a study of a mutant IDH1 vaccine in newly diagnosed glioma. About the research overall: An approximately 62% male, around 40% female split and a mean age of about 40 years characterized treated patients. Every participant had undergone radiotherapy, temozolomide, or both before, and most underwent both.

Generated by immunoSEQ multiplex PCR, the TCRdb table keeps only in-frame clones and is missing some. This table has 30,000 to 40,000 clones, 75% to 95% appearing once. Documented time point: week 47, end of study. Every vaccine dose comprised 300 ug of mutant IDH1 20-mer peptide plus topical imiquimod. Scheduled for weeks 1, 3, 5, 7, 11, 15, 19 and 23, eight vaccinations were given to patients. Trimming took 2 bases from V and 11 from J, leaving 16 bases between them. The CDR3 covers 14 residues. Germline-derived CDR1 and CDR2 are MDHEN and SYDVKM. This clone was picked up one time. Its matching antigen is unknown.

The sequenced sample was PBMCs, obtained from a glioma patient whose treatment included an IDH1 peptide vaccine. V is TRBV28 and J is TRBJ1-3; no firm D call. The sequence derives from a woman in her forties with glioma. The CDR3 nucleotides are TGTGCCAGCAGTTTACCCTCCCCGTCGACCCCCATATATTTT. Protein product: CASSLPSPSTPIYF.